The 31 T cell receptor beta chains presented below share a single source sample, sequenced in a study of CD8+ T cells in alopecia areata. Extracted from the samples, RNA was reverse transcribed into cDNA to serve as the sequencing template. Some clones are missing from TCRdb's copy, which holds only in-frame ones; the method was immunoSEQ multiplex PCR. The table shows over 100,000 clones, with around 49% occurring only once. Sequenced material: CD8+ T cells sorted from blood, taken at week 0. The receptors were sampled from a human donor with alopecia areata.

Only a few counts were recorded for this clone. The chain links TRBV7-9 to TRBJ1-1; 8 bases match TRBD1. Germline V gene sequence: CDR1 SEHNR, CDR2 FQNEAQ (reference sequence). The CDR3 totals 14 residues. The V and J ends lost 10 bases and 3 bases, in that order; junction bases with no gene match: 10. DNA for the CDR3: TGTGCCATAGATTTGACAGGGGAGGACACTGAAGCTTTCTTT. Its protein product is CAIDLTGEDTEAFF.

V is TRBV2 and J is TRBJ2-5, with 11 bases lining up with TRBD1. This CDR3 has 15 amino acids. Trimming at V came to 7 bases and at J to 3 bases, leaving 7 bases not matched to a gene. Germline CDR1 reads SNHLY; CDR2 reads FYNNEI. CDR3 region: CASTPGTGGEETQYF. CDR3 bases: TGTGCCAGCACTCCCGGGACAGGGGGGGAAGAGACCCAGTACTTC.

This sequence joins TRBV5-6 and TRBJ2-5; 8 nucleotides line up with TRBD1. The ends lost 0 bases at V and 5 bases at J; junction bases unmatched: 6. This CDR3 has 15 amino acids. From germline, CDR1 is SGHDT and CDR2 YYEEEE. CDR3 DNA sequence: TGTGCCAGCAGCTTGGGACAGGGGATGTGGGAGACCCAGTACTTC. It is translated as CASSLGQGMWETQYF.

This clone has more than one count but fewer than ten. The chain joins TRBV7-9 to TRBJ2-7; D may be TRBD2 (5 bases). The CDR3 length is 13 residues. Germline CDR1 is SEHNR and CDR2 is FQNEAQ (reference sequence). V was shortened by 3 bases and J by 6 bases, with 12 bases between the two germline ends. The CDR3 sequence is CASSFTGIAEQYF. The CDR3 bases are TGTGCCAGCAGCTTTACGGGGATCGCCGAGCAGTACTTC.

This clone qualifies as medium-sized. The chain recombines TRBV6-4 with TRBJ2-3; 14 bases agree with TRBD2. Germline CDR1 and CDR2: MRHNA and SNTAGT. With 6 bases clipped from V and 6 bases from J, the junction kept 5 bases outside the gene matches. The CDR3 covers 15 residues. The CDR3 DNA reads TGTGCCAGCAGCCAGACTAGCGGGGGGGCGGATACGCAGTATTTT. Its translation is CASSQTSGGADTQYF.

Only a few counts were recorded for this clone. The V gene is TRBV7-6, the J gene TRBJ1-1; TRBD1 matches 7 bases. Germline V gives CDR1 SGHVS, CDR2 FNYEAQ. The CDR3 consists of 14 residues. V shed 3 bases and J 3 bases; nucleotides not matched to a gene: 4. The CDR3 DNA sequence: TGTGCCAGCAGCTTGGAGGGGGCGGACACTGAAGCTTTCTTT. As protein: CASSLEGADTEAFF. The entire variable domain, with the rest obtained from reference TRBV7-6 and TRBJ1-1, is as follows: GAGVSQSPRYKVTKRGQDVALRCDPISGHVSLYWYRQALGQGPEFLTYFNYEAQQDKSGLPNDRFSAERPEGSISTLTIQRTEQRDSAMYRCASSLEGADTEAFFGQGTRLTVV.

The chain couples TRBV29-1 to TRBJ2-7; possible D gene TRBD1, 5 bases. Trimming stripped 0 bases from V and 3 bases from J, with 15 bases between. This CDR3 region has 15 residues. Germline CDR1 reads SQVTM; CDR2 reads ANQGSEA. The CDR3 here is CSVEDPGGQGYEQYF. The CDR3 bases are TGCAGCGTTGAAGATCCAGGTGGGCAGGGCTACGAGCAGTACTTC.

This clone was recorded a few times. V gene TRBV13 combines with J gene TRBJ2-7; D is ambiguous. This CDR3 comprises 14 residues. V lost 3 bases and J lost 5, with 14 bases in between. Germline V CDR1 and CDR2: PRHDT, FYEKMQ (reference sequence). The CDR3 protein is CASSFPPIGHEQYF. Written as DNA, the CDR3 is TGTGCCAGCAGCTTTCCCCCGATTGGCCACGAGCAGTACTTC.

CDR3 nucleotides: TGTGCCAGCAGTGAAGGCCCTCGGGAGACCCAGTACTTC. Its protein is CASSEGPRETQYF. The chain is built from TRBV6-1 and TRBJ2-5; D uncertain. Trimming took 1 base from V and 5 from J, leaving 8 bases between them. The CDR3 runs 13 residues. CDR1 and CDR2 from the germline V gene are MNHNS and SASEGT.

V is TRBV29-1 and J is TRBJ2-2; possibly TRBD1 for D (6 bases). This CDR3 has 16 amino acids. Germline CDR1 reads SQVTM; CDR2 reads ANQGSEA. V shed 5 bases and J shed 0 bases, with 16 bases lying between them. CDR3 protein: CSVSDHGTTNTGELFF. The CDR3 nucleotides are TGCAGCGTTAGTGATCATGGGACAACGAACACCGGGGAGCTGTTTTTT.

This clone was observed a few times. The CDR3 is CASSAGSSYEQYF. CDR3 DNA sequence: TGTGCCAGTAGCGCCGGGAGCTCCTACGAGCAGTACTTC. The chain couples TRBV19 to TRBJ2-7; tentative D call: TRBD2 (6 bases). Germline-derived CDR1 and CDR2 are LNHDA and SQIVND (reference sequence). The CDR3 spans 13 residues. Trimming cost V 6 bases and J 0 bases, with 9 bases left between them.

This clone was seen more than once but under ten times. The chain uses TRBV10-3 and TRBJ2-1; 9 bases are shared with TRBD1. J lost 6 bases, V lost 4 bases, and 7 bases had no gene match. Germline lookup yields CDR1 ENHRY and CDR2 SYGVKD. The CDR3 length is 15 residues. CDR3 residues: CAISGQGDVLNEQFF. In DNA form, the CDR3 reads TGTGCCATCAGTGGACAGGGGGATGTTCTCAATGAGCAGTTCTTC.

This clone came up once. This chain uses TRBV7-6 with TRBJ2-5; D is unresolved. Trimming pared 9 bases from V and 5 bases from J, leaving 7 bases between. The CDR3 runs to 10 residues. Germline loops: CDR1 SGHVS, CDR2 FNYEAQ. CDR3 sequence (DNA): TGTGCCAGTATGGGGGAGACCCAGTACTTC. This translates into CASMGETQYF.

The sample holds a few counts of this clone. The J gene is TRBJ1-1, the V gene TRBV6-6, with D perhaps TRBD1 (5 bases). V was clipped by 7 bases and J by 3 bases, with 12 bases between them. CDR1 is MNHNY, CDR2 SVGAGI, per germline (reference sequence). The CDR3 contains 13 residues. The CDR3 DNA reads as TGTGCCAGCATACAGGAGGGGCACACTGAAGCTTTCTTT. This sequence encodes CASIQEGHTEAFF.

The V call is TRBV29-1, the J call TRBJ1-4; no definite D call. Between the trimmed V and J ends, which lost 3 bases and 8 bases, there was a span of 10 bases. From germline, CDR1 is SQVTM and CDR2 ANQGSEA. The CDR3 totals 12 residues. The DNA for the CDR3 is TGCAGCGTTGACGGAGTGGGGGAAAAACTGTTTTTT. Protein: CSVDGVGEKLFF.

V gene TRBV5-6 combines with J gene TRBJ2-7; D is unresolved. The germline gives CDR1 SGHDT, CDR2 YYEEEE. The CDR3 is 14 residues long. V shed 0 bases and J shed 0 bases, with 7 bases lying between them. CDR3 residues: CASSLDWSSYEQYF. The DNA of the CDR3 is TGTGCCAGCAGCTTGGACTGGAGCTCCTACGAGCAGTACTTC.

The chain couples TRBV18 to TRBJ2-6; D is possibly TRBD2 (5 bases). The V end was cut by 2 bases, the J end by 0 bases, with 14 bases between. The CDR3 is 18 amino acids. The germline gives CDR1 KGHSH, CDR2 LQKENI. The CDR3 bases are TGTGCCAGCTCACCAATCCCGGGGATACACTCTGGGGCCAACGTCCTGACTTTC. Its protein product is CASSPIPGIHSGANVLTF.

This clone showed up just a few times. V and J are TRBV25-1 and TRBJ2-1; D gene unclear. V lost 8 bases and J 6 bases, leaving 14 bases between the germline ends. The germline V gene encodes CDR1 MGHDK and CDR2 SYGVNS. The CDR3 contains 13 residues. CDR3 nucleotide sequence: TGTGCCAGCGGGTACTCCGGCACCAATGAGCAGTTCTTC. This encodes CASGYSGTNEQFF.

This clone showed up just a few times. CDR3 amino acids: CASSQGLAGVPGELFF. The CDR3 DNA reads as TGCGCCAGCAGCCAAGGCTTAGCGGGGGTCCCCGGGGAGCTGTTTTTT. The rearrangement joins TRBV4-3 to TRBJ2-2; 9 bases agree with TRBD2. This CDR3 contains 16 residues. The junction had 6 bases not matched to a gene; V was cut back by 1 base and J by 6 bases. The germline V gene has CDR1 LGHNA and CDR2 YSLEER.

This clone was observed a few times. The V call is TRBV7-8, the J call TRBJ2-1; D gene ambiguous. This CDR3 comprises 12 residues. Germline loops: CDR1 SGHVS, CDR2 FQNEAQ. The V and J ends lost 1 base and 7 bases respectively, with 5 bases between them. CDR3: CASSLGSNEQFF. The CDR3 bases are TGTGCCAGCAGCTTAGGGAGTAATGAGCAGTTCTTC.

This clone was counted once. This chain connects TRBV30 to TRBJ1-3; D ambiguous. Germline values: CDR1 GTSNPN, CDR2 SVGIG (reference sequence). The CDR3 is 14 residues long. The V end was cut by 6 bases, the J end by 0 bases, with 12 bases between. The chain's CDR3 is CACQDYSSGNTIYF. In DNA, the CDR3 is TGTGCCTGTCAGGATTATTCCTCTGGAAACACCATATATTTT.

This clone appeared a few times. The chain joins TRBV29-1 to TRBJ1-2, with TRBD1 identical over 9 bases. The CDR3 totals 14 residues. Germline V lookup: CDR1 SQVTM, CDR2 ANQGSEA. The V and J ends lost 3 bases and 6 bases, in that order; junction bases with no gene match: 8. The CDR3 sequence: CSVEGQGISDGYTF. CDR3 bases: TGCAGCGTTGAGGGACAGGGAATTTCTGATGGCTACACCTTC.

The chain joins TRBV2 to TRBJ2-1; D not certain. V was pared by 1 base and J by 8 bases, with 3 bases between. Germline V gives CDR1 SNHLY, CDR2 FYNNEI. This CDR3 has 11 residues. In DNA form, the CDR3 reads TGTGCCAGCAGTGAAGTTTATGAGCAGTTCTTC. Amino acid sequence: CASSEVYEQFF.

This chain uses TRBV5-1 with TRBJ1-2, with D possibly TRBD1 on 5 matching bases. The CDR3 totals 15 residues. Germline-derived CDR1 and CDR2 are SGHRS and YFSETQ. Trimming left V 5 bases short and J 7 bases short, with 21 bases between. CDR3 in amino acids: CASRLSSSQRGGYTF. For the CDR3, the DNA is TGCGCCAGCAGGTTGAGTAGCAGCCAAAGGGGTGGCTACACCTTC.

This rearrangement joins TRBV27 to TRBJ1-2; TRBD1 is a possible D gene (5 bases). The CDR3 spans 14 residues. V lost 3 bases, J lost 8 bases, and 16 bases lay in between. The germline CDR1 and CDR2 sequences are MNHEY and SMNVEV (reference sequence). The CDR3 reads CASSFGGGLLGYTF. The CDR3 nucleotides read TGTGCCAGCAGTTTCGGGGGGGGTCTCCTGGGCTACACCTTC.

J is TRBJ1-1 and V is TRBV27; a possible D gene is TRBD1 (6 bases). CDR3 size: 14 residues. The V gene's germline CDR1 is MNHEY and CDR2 SMNVEV (reference sequence). V lost 4 bases and J 1 base, leaving 10 bases between the germline ends. CDR3 region: CASSSPGQNTEAFF. CDR3 nucleotide sequence: TGTGCCAGCAGTTCCCCGGGACAGAACACTGAAGCTTTCTTT.

The chain employs TRBV27 and TRBJ2-1; D is possibly TRBD1 (7 bases). V lost 4 bases to trimming and J lost 6 bases, with 13 bases between them. The CDR3 spans 14 residues. Germline values: CDR1 MNHEY, CDR2 SMNVEV (reference sequence). The chain's CDR3 is CASSSTGRFNEQFF. Written as DNA, the CDR3 is TGTGCCAGCAGTTCGACAGGGAGGTTCAATGAGCAGTTCTTC.

About this clone itself: Other DNA sequences in the same sample also yield this CDR3. The chain is built from TRBV9 and TRBJ1-1, with D possibly being TRBD1 (5 bases). V lost 0 bases and J lost 5, with 8 bases in between. Germline loops: CDR1 SGDLS, CDR2 YYNGEE. This CDR3 has 13 residues. The CDR3 spells CASSVGGETEAFF. CDR3 sequence (DNA): TGTGCCAGCAGCGTAGGGGGGGAGACTGAAGCTTTCTTT.

This clone turned up a few times. The chain combines TRBV10-3 with TRBJ2-3; unclear D gene. Per germline, CDR1 ENHRY and CDR2 SYGVKD. Trimming left V 7 bases short and J 9 bases short, with 11 bases between. The CDR3 extends over 11 amino acids. The CDR3 loop is CAIKGGVTQYF. CDR3 sequence (DNA): TGTGCCATCAAAGGCGGAGTCACGCAGTATTTT.

This clone was observed a few times. Different DNA sequences within this sample yield the same CDR3. The chain employs TRBV29-1 and TRBJ1-2; possible D gene TRBD1, 6 bases. Trimming cost V 1 base and J 5 bases, with 8 bases left between them. The CDR3 runs 12 residues. Germline V gene sequence: CDR1 SQVTM, CDR2 ANQGSEA. The DNA of the CDR3 is TGCAGCGTTGAAGGACAGGATTATGGCTACACCTTC. Translated, it gives CSVEGQDYGYTF. Looking up the rest from reference TRBV29-1 and TRBJ1-2 gives the full variable domain: SAVISQKPSRDICQRGTSLTIQCQVDSQVTMMFWYRQQPGQSLTLIATANQGSEATYESGFVIDKFPISRPNLTFSTLTVSNMSPEDSSIYLCSVEGQDYGYTFGSGTRLTVV.

V is TRBV27 and J is TRBJ2-7; D is possibly TRBD1 or TRBD2 (5 bases each). CDR3 length equals 16 residues. CDR1 MNHEY and CDR2 SMNVEV come from the germline V gene (reference sequence). V shed 2 bases and J shed 5 bases, with 19 bases lying between them. CDR3 amino acids: CASSLGQGVLRDEQYF. CDR3 in DNA: TGTGCCAGCAGTTTAGGGCAAGGGGTCCTGCGGGACGAGCAGTACTTC.